This T cell receptor (beta chain) was sequenced in a study of cytomegalovirus exposure and HLA in healthy donors. J was trimmed by 5 bases and V by 3 bases; bases with no gene match: 1. Germline CDR1 reads MNHEY; CDR2 reads SMNVEV (reference sequence). The CDR3 runs to 15 residues. Primers for the PCR totalled 60 Vbeta and 13 Jbeta. Clones were read by immunoSEQ multiplex PCR, and TCRdb kept only the in-frame ones, dropping some. Of about 200,000 clones in the sample, over 75% are singletons; the top ten hold 0.08% to 0.1%. The V and J genes are TRBV27 and TRBJ2-1, with TRBD2 matching over 13 bases. The sequence was collected from a boy aged 2-15 years in good health and CMV-seronegative. The source material was PBMCs. CDR3 in amino acids: CASSFGTSGDNEQFF. CDR3 sequence (DNA): TGTGCCAGCAGTTTCGGGACTAGCGGGGACAATGAGCAGTTCTTC.